The 10 T cell receptor beta chains below all came from one sample that was sequenced in a study of blood T cell repertoires in COVID-19. TCRdb's table, derived via immunoSEQ multiplex PCR, lists solely in-frame clones and lacks some. The sample lists over 200,000 clones, around four fifths occurring once. Sequencing used peripheral blood. The receptors here all came from a man older than 75 with acute or convalescent COVID-19.

This chain joins TRBV11-2 and TRBJ2-3; D perhaps matches TRBD2 (6 bases). This CDR3 has 15 residues. The germline gives CDR1 SGHAT, CDR2 FQNNGV. Trimming left V 2 bases short and J 1 base short, with 10 bases between. CDR3 nucleotide sequence: TGTGCCAGCAGCTTATGGGGCGGGGGCACAGATACGCAGTATTTT. As protein: CASSLWGGGTDTQYF.

The chain is built from TRBV3-1 (or the pseudogene TRBV3-2) and TRBJ2-2; possible D gene TRBD1, 6 bases. With 4 bases removed from V and 7 bases from J, the gap between germline ends came to 13 bases. CDR3 size: 14 residues. The germline V gene encodes CDR1 LGHDT and CDR2 YNNKEL (reference sequence). This CDR3 reads CASSPRQAGGELFF. CDR3 bases: TGTGCCAGCAGCCCTCGACAGGCGGGCGGGGAGCTGTTTTTT.

The sample holds one count of this clone. The chain carries TRBV5-1 and TRBJ2-5; 7 bases align to TRBD2. There are 14 residues in the CDR3. The trim removed 5 bases at V and 5 bases at J, leaving 9 bases unmatched. Germline loops: CDR1 SGHRS, CDR2 YFSETQ. The CDR3 DNA follows: TGCGCCAGCAGAGCAACGAGGGGAGGGGAGACCCAGTACTTC. Amino acid sequence: CASRATRGGETQYF.

CDR3 DNA: TGTGCCAGCTGGACATCGAGCTCCTATAATTCACCCCTCCACTTT. Encoded protein: CASWTSSSYNSPLHF. The rearrangement joins TRBV6-6 to TRBJ1-6; tentative D call: TRBD1 (5 bases). Germline CDR1 MNHNY, CDR2 SVGAGI (reference sequence). The V gene lost 8 bases and the J gene lost 0 bases, with 11 bases spanning the gap. The CDR3 has 15 amino acids.

The CDR3 sequence is CASSLGQALWETQYF. The CDR3 nucleotides are TGTGCCAGCAGCTTGGGACAGGCCCTCTGGGAGACCCAGTACTTC. V usage is TRBV5-6 and J usage is TRBJ2-5; possibly TRBD1 for D (6 bases). With 0 bases removed from V and 5 bases from J, the gap between germline ends came to 14 bases. CDR1 SGHDT and CDR2 YYEEEE come from the germline V gene. The CDR3 contains 15 residues.

This sequence joins TRBV27 and TRBJ2-7; perhaps TRBD1 as D (6 bases). The CDR3 spans 14 residues. Germline-derived CDR1 and CDR2 are MNHEY and SMNVEV (reference sequence). V was clipped by 0 bases and J by 5 bases, with 11 bases between them. CDR3 region: CASSLSRTDHEQYF. In nucleotides, the CDR3 is TGTGCCAGCAGTTTATCGAGGACAGACCACGAGCAGTACTTC.

The chain couples TRBV3-1 (or the pseudogene TRBV3-2) to TRBJ2-7; D unclear. The CDR3 totals 13 residues. Germline values: CDR1 LGHDT, CDR2 YNNKEL (reference sequence). Trimming removed 0 bases from V and 6 bases from J, with 9 bases in between. Here the CDR3 DNA reads TGTGCCAGCAGCCAAGAGCGGTATCTCGAGCAGTACTTC. It encodes CASSQERYLEQYF.

Only one count was recorded for this clone. The V gene is TRBV28, the J gene TRBJ1-1; no reliable D call. V lost 4 bases, J lost 1 base, and 10 bases lay in between. Per the germline V gene, CDR1 is MDHEN and CDR2 is SYDVKM. The CDR3 contains 14 residues. CDR3 residues: CASSSYYPNTEAFF. The CDR3 region has the DNA TGTGCCAGCAGTTCCTATTACCCGAACACTGAAGCTTTCTTT.

This rearrangement joins TRBV3-1 (or the pseudogene TRBV3-2) to TRBJ2-1; 7 bases align to TRBD1. The germline gives CDR1 LGHDT, CDR2 YNNKEL (reference sequence). The CDR3 has 15 amino acids. J was trimmed by 10 bases and V by 0 bases; bases with no gene match: 9. The CDR3 loop reads CASSQDRYRGREQFF. In DNA form, the CDR3 reads TGTGCCAGCAGCCAAGATAGGTACAGGGGCAGGGAGCAGTTCTTC.

The chain carries TRBV3-1 (or the pseudogene TRBV3-2) and TRBJ1-2; D possibly corresponds to TRBD1 (5 bases). V lost 4 bases and J 7 bases, leaving 13 bases between the germline ends. Germline CDR1 reads LGHDT; CDR2 reads YNNKEL (reference sequence). The CDR3 spans 13 residues. CDR3 DNA sequence: TGTGCCAGCAGCCGCATGGGGCATCTTGGCTACACCTTC. Translation: CASSRMGHLGYTF.